This TCR beta chain was profiled in a study of cytomegalovirus exposure and HLA in healthy donors. For this clone: What it binds is unknown.

Generated by immunoSEQ multiplex PCR, the TCRdb table keeps only in-frame clones and is missing some. In the table there are about 150,000 clones, roughly 90% of which are singletons. Trimming took 4 bases from V and 7 from J, leaving 14 bases between them. The CDR3 sequence is 12 residues long. In germline, CDR1 is SQVTM, CDR2 ANQGSEA. Study-wide points: The listing of fewer than 200 TCR beta chains classed them as cytomegalovirus-associated. It was confirmed in vitro that a few of the CMV-associated chains were specific for CMV antigens.

This chain links TRBV29-1 with TRBJ2-7; tentative D call: TRBD1 (5 bases). This clonotype was sampled from a man between 18 and 29 years old in good health and CMV-seronegative. Sequenced sample: PBMCs. CDR3 amino acids: CSVVGRAKEQYF. In DNA, the CDR3 is TGCAGCGTTGTTGGCAGGGCGAAGGAGCAGTACTTC.